The 18 T cell receptor beta chains presented below share a single source sample, sequenced in a study of T cell responses to AZD1222 COVID-19 vaccine. Sequenced by immunoSEQ multiplex PCR; TCRdb stores in-frame clones only, minus some. The table includes some 130,000 clones, roughly 93% detected once. The input for sequencing was peripheral blood, taken 28 days after the second AZD1222 dose. The receptors come from an adult who received the AZD1222 COVID-19 vaccine.

This rearrangement joins TRBV30 to TRBJ1-1; 9 bases match TRBD1. Trimming removed 7 bases from V and 0 bases from J; junction bases left unmatched: 6. The CDR3 consists of 14 residues. The germline gives CDR1 GTSNPN, CDR2 SVGIG (reference sequence). CDR3 DNA: TGTGCCTCCACAGGGGGCTTTATGAACACTGAAGCTTTCTTT. Residues: CASTGGFMNTEAFF.

This chain links TRBV9 with TRBJ2-2, with 9 bases lining up with TRBD2. J was trimmed by 5 bases and V by 0 bases; bases with no gene match: 2. The CDR3 contains 15 residues. Germline loops: CDR1 SGDLS, CDR2 YYNGEE. The CDR3 loop reads CASSVVAGGTGELFF. CDR3 nucleotide sequence: TGTGCCAGCAGCGTAGTTGCGGGGGGGACCGGGGAGCTGTTTTTT.

The chain employs TRBV5-4 and TRBJ1-1; D is possibly TRBD1 (6 bases). From germline, CDR1 is SGHNT and CDR2 YYREEE (reference sequence). Trimming shortened V by 1 base and J by 3 bases, and 13 bases separated the two germline ends. The CDR3 is 15 amino acids. CDR3 region: CASSLPGAGDTEAFF. CDR3 nucleotides: TGTGCCAGCAGCTTGCCAGGGGCCGGCGACACTGAAGCTTTCTTT.

For the CDR3, the DNA is TGTGCCAGCAGCCCGCCGAAAGCGGCTAATGAAAAACTGTTTTTT. Translated, it gives CASSPPKAANEKLFF. This sequence joins TRBV6-2 or TRBV6-3 and TRBJ1-4; D is undetermined. The CDR3 is 15 residues long. Germline V gene data show CDR1 as MNHEY and CDR2 as SVGEGT. The ends were cut back, 6 bases at V and 3 bases at J, with 14 bases in the middle.

The genes are TRBV21-1 and TRBJ2-7; TRBD1, the table's D call, was not compared with the DNA. TRBV21-1 is termed a pseudogene. The CDR3 is made up of 15 amino acids. The CDR3 coding sequence is TGTGCCAGCAGCACTCCCCGGGACAGGGTCTACGAGCAGTACTTC. This sequence encodes CASSTPRDRVYEQYF.

The CDR3 reads CASSIQGRRGYTF. Written as DNA, the CDR3 is TGTGCCAGCAGTATCCAGGGGCGCCGTGGCTACACCTTC. The genes are TRBV12-3 or TRBV12-4 and TRBJ1-2, with D perhaps matching TRBD1 (6 bases). This CDR3 has 13 amino acids. Between the trimmed V and J ends, which lost 5 bases and 7 bases, there was a span of 14 bases.

This chain links TRBV5-1 with TRBJ2-2; 15 bases are a match to TRBD2. The germline V gene has CDR1 SGHRS and CDR2 YFSETQ. With 4 bases clipped from V and 3 bases from J, the junction kept 10 bases outside the gene matches. The CDR3 totals 19 residues. The CDR3 reads CASSATPGLAGGDTGELFF. The CDR3 region has the DNA TGCGCCAGCAGCGCGACACCGGGACTAGCGGGAGGAGACACCGGGGAGCTGTTTTTT.

CDR3 residues: CASSPGLDNEQFF. The DNA of the CDR3 is TGTGCCAGCTCACCGGGACTAGACAATGAGCAGTTCTTC. The chain joins TRBV18 to TRBJ2-1, with 8 bases lining up with TRBD2. CDR3 length equals 13 residues. The V and J ends lost 3 bases and 5 bases, in that order; junction bases with no gene match: 0. Germline V lookup: CDR1 KGHSH, CDR2 LQKENI.

J is TRBJ2-7 and V is TRBV5-4; D uncertain. The V end lost 1 base, the J end lost 6 bases, and 11 bases lay between the germline ends. Looked up from germline, CDR1 is SGHNT and CDR2 is YYREEE (reference sequence). The CDR3 length is 13 residues. In DNA form, the CDR3 reads TGTGCCAGCAGCTTGCTACCGGTGCTCGAGCAGTACTTC. Translation gives CASSLLPVLEQYF.

The chain employs TRBV20-1 and TRBJ1-5; TRBD1 matches at 7 bases. The ends lost 3 bases at V and 6 bases at J; junction bases unmatched: 11. CDR3 length equals 15 residues. CDR1 is DFQATT and CDR2 is SNEGSKA in the germline V gene (reference sequence). CDR3 DNA sequence: TGCAGTGCTAGTCTGTTCCAGGGGGGCGGTCAGCCCCAGCATTTT. Its translation: CSASLFQGGGQPQHF.

This chain uses TRBV7-6 with TRBJ2-1; 14 bases agree with TRBD2. This CDR3 spans 18 amino acids. V lost 5 bases and J lost 6; bases outside the gene matches: 12. Germline CDR1 SGHVS, CDR2 FNYEAQ. CDR3 coding DNA: TGTGCCAGCAGCCTCAGTCCCGGGACTAGCGGGAGAAGCAATGAGCAGTTCTTC. Translation: CASSLSPGTSGRSNEQFF.

This clone showed up just once. The CDR3 DNA reads TGTGCCACCAGTTTAGTGGGCAATCAGCCCCAGCATTTT. It specifies CATSLVGNQPQHF. The V and J genes are TRBV24-1 and TRBJ1-5, with unresolved D. Trimming left V 6 bases short and J 2 bases short, with 7 bases between. CDR1 and CDR2 from the germline V gene are KGHDR and SFDVKD. There are 13 residues in the CDR3.

The genes are TRBV19 and TRBJ1-2; 8 bases line up with TRBD1. V dropped 4 bases and J dropped 1; count of bases not matched to a gene: 5. Looked up from germline, CDR1 is LNHDA and CDR2 is SQIVND (reference sequence). The CDR3 has 15 amino acids. The CDR3 protein is CASSKGTGHNYGYTF. The CDR3, as DNA: TGTGCCAGTAGTAAGGGGACAGGTCATAACTATGGCTACACCTTC.

The chain employs TRBV7-9 and TRBJ2-3, with 13 bases fitting TRBD2. The CDR3 consists of 18 residues. V shed 1 base, J shed 4 bases, and the junction held 8 bases outside the gene matches. Germline values: CDR1 SEHNR, CDR2 FQNEAQ (reference sequence). CDR3 region: CASSLGTSGRGFADTQYF. For the CDR3, the DNA is TGTGCCAGCAGCTTAGGGACTAGCGGGAGAGGTTTTGCAGATACGCAGTATTTT.

Only a few counts were recorded for this clone. V gene TRBV19 combines with J gene TRBJ1-5; TRBD1 might be the D (6 bases). V was pared by 5 bases and J by 9 bases, with 20 bases between. Germline loops: CDR1 LNHDA, CDR2 SQIVND (reference sequence). This CDR3 is 15 amino acids long. The CDR3 region has the DNA TGTGCCAGTAGTTTGCGGGACATTCGCCCCCCGCCCCAGCATTTT. Protein product: CASSLRDIRPPPQHF.

The chain recombines TRBV11-2 with TRBJ2-3, with D perhaps matching TRBD2 (6 bases). The V and J ends lost 4 bases and 13 bases respectively, with 21 bases between them. The CDR3 is 14 amino acids. Germline lookup yields CDR1 SGHAT and CDR2 FQNNGV. DNA of the CDR3: TGTGCCAGCAGCTCGGGGAGGCAGCAGGTACGCAAGTATTTT. Translation gives CASSSGRQQVRKYF.

The CDR3 loop is CASSQGPHFWSTDTQYF. CDR3 bases: TGTGCCAGCAGCCAAGGGCCCCATTTTTGGAGCACAGATACGCAGTATTTT. The chain uses TRBV3-1 (or the pseudogene TRBV3-2) and TRBJ2-3; D call uncertain. Trimming stripped 1 base from V and 0 bases from J, with 14 bases between. Germline values: CDR1 LGHDT, CDR2 YNNKEL (reference sequence). The CDR3 loop spans 17 amino acids.

The chain uses TRBV19 and TRBJ2-2, with TRBD1 matching 8 bases. CDR3 length: 15 amino acids. Germline V gives CDR1 LNHDA, CDR2 SQIVND (reference sequence). Losses at the gene ends were 5 bases for V and 5 bases for J; bases not matched to a gene: 7. For the CDR3, the DNA is TGTGCCAGTAGTCCTTGGACAGGGACGACCGGGGAGCTGTTTTTT. Amino acid sequence: CASSPWTGTTGELFF.